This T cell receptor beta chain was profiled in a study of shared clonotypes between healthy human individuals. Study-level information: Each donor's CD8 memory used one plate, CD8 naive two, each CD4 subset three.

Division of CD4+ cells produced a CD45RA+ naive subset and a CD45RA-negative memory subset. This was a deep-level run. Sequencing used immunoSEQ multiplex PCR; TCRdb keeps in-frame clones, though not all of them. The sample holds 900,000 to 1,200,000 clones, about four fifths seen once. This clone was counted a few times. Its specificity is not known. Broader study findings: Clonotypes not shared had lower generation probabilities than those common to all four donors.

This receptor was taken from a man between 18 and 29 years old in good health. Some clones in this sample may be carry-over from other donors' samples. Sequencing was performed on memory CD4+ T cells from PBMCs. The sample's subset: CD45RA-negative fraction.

CDR3 DNA: TGCGCCAGCAGCTTGGAGGACGGATACTATGGCTACACCTTC. This gives the protein CASSLEDGYYGYTF. The rearrangement uses TRBV5-1 and TRBJ1-2; unclear D gene. V lost 0 bases, J lost 3 bases, and 9 bases lay in between. From germline, CDR1 is SGHRS and CDR2 YFSETQ. The CDR3 is made up of 14 amino acids.